These T cell receptor beta chains were read from a single sample in a study of regulatory T cells in long-lasting Graves disease. One entry per CDR3 protein, called by TCRdb with MiXCR from the multiplex PCR reads. The sample lists some 490,000 distinct CDR3 sequences, approximately 12% occurring once. These data also formed part of another study, on T cells in Graves' hyperthyroidism and ophthalmopathy.

This specimen consisted of peripheral blood mononuclear cells (PBMCs), obtained at new diagnosis, from a patient treated with antithyroid drugs. All receptors come from a woman in her 30s with Graves disease. CDR3s include the opening cysteine and the closing phenylalanine or tryptophan. The order of the fields is J gene, D gene, V gene, clone size, CDR3 DNA, CDR3 protein. The D gene is left open where the match is weak. A clone size is listed for some rows: how often the clone was seen (once, few, many), or a class if it is expanded.

j_call: TRBJ2-3
d_call: TRBD2
v_call: TRBV9
clone_size: NA
cdr3_nt: TGTGCCAGCGGCCGTCTAGCGGGAGGGTACACAGATACGCAGTATTTT
cdr3_aa: CASGRLAGGYTDTQYF

j_call: TRBJ2-3
d_call: TRBD2
v_call: TRBV7-3
clone_size: few
cdr3_nt: TGTGCCAGCAGCCTAACGCCTTGGACTAGCGGGAGAGGGAATGGGGGGACAGATACGCAGTATTTT
cdr3_aa: CASSLTPWTSGRGNGGTDTQYF

j_call: TRBJ2-1
d_call: NA
v_call: TRBV5-6
clone_size: many
cdr3_nt: TGTGCCAGCAGCTGGGGCGGGGTTTTCTACAATGAGCAGTTCTTC
cdr3_aa: CASSWGGVFYNEQFF

j_call: TRBJ2-7
d_call: TRBD2
v_call: TRBV29-1
clone_size: many
cdr3_nt: TGCAGCGTTGCTGGACTAGCGGACCGTACCTACGAGCAGTACTTC
cdr3_aa: CSVAGLADRTYEQYF

j_call: TRBJ1-4
d_call: NA
v_call: TRBV28
clone_size: many
cdr3_nt: TGTGCCAGCAGTCGCATCGGGGGCGGACTGTTTTTT
cdr3_aa: CASSRIGGGLFF

j_call: TRBJ2-5
d_call: NA
v_call: TRBV11-2
clone_size: many
cdr3_nt: TGTGCCAGCAGCCGTTCCGGATTTCAAGAGACCCAGTACTTC
cdr3_aa: CASSRSGFQETQYF

j_call: TRBJ2-7
d_call: TRBD1
v_call: TRBV30
clone_size: many
cdr3_nt: TGTGCCTGGAGCCGGGACAGGGGCTCCTACGAGCAGTACTTC
cdr3_aa: CAWSRDRGSYEQYF

j_call: TRBJ2-5
d_call: TRBD2
v_call: TRBV18
clone_size: many
cdr3_nt: TGTGCCAGCTCACCAGGGACTAGCGCGGAGACCCAGTACTTC
cdr3_aa: CASSPGTSAETQYF

j_call: TRBJ2-7
d_call: NA
v_call: TRBV11-2
clone_size: many
cdr3_nt: TGTGCCAGCAGGAGGCGTGGGGGCCAACTCTACAAGCAGTACTTC
cdr3_aa: CASRRRGGQLYKQYF

j_call: TRBJ2-2
d_call: NA
v_call: TRBV11-3
clone_size: many
cdr3_nt: TGTGCCAGCAGCACCCGACAAACGAACACCGGGGAGCTGTTTTTT
cdr3_aa: CASSTRQTNTGELFF

j_call: TRBJ1-5
d_call: NA
v_call: TRBV28
clone_size: many
cdr3_nt: TGTGCCAGCAGTTTGGTGGGGAGTGCCAATCAGCCCCAGCATTTT
cdr3_aa: CASSLVGSANQPQHF

j_call: TRBJ2-7
d_call: TRBD1
v_call: TRBV27
clone_size: NA
cdr3_nt: TGTGCCAGCGGGGGGACAGGGGGGAACGAGCAGTACTTC
cdr3_aa: CASGGTGGNEQYF

j_call: TRBJ1-5
d_call: NA
v_call: TRBV28
clone_size: few
cdr3_nt: TGTGCCAGCAGTTTATGGGGAGGGACACGCAATCAGCCCCAGCATTTT
cdr3_aa: CASSLWGGTRNQPQHF

j_call: TRBJ2-1
d_call: TRBD2
v_call: TRBV7-3
clone_size: NA
cdr3_nt: TGTGCCAGCAGCCCTCGCGGGACTAGCGGATACAATGAGCAGTTCTTC
cdr3_aa: CASSPRGTSGYNEQFF

j_call: TRBJ1-5
d_call: NA
v_call: TRBV13
clone_size: NA
cdr3_nt: TGTGCCAGCAGCTTAAGGGGTCTGGGTAGCAATCAGCCCCAGCATTTT
cdr3_aa: CASSLRGLGSNQPQHF

j_call: TRBJ1-6
d_call: NA
v_call: TRBV6-2/TRBV6-3
clone_size: NA
cdr3_nt: TGTGCCAGCAGTTACTCGGCGGCGGGTAATTCACCCCTCCACTTT
cdr3_aa: CASSYSAAGNSPLHF

j_call: TRBJ2-7
d_call: NA
v_call: TRBV5-1
clone_size: many
cdr3_nt: TGCGCCAGCAGCTTGGGAGCGGCGGTCTCCTACGAGCAGTACTTC
cdr3_aa: CASSLGAAVSYEQYF

j_call: TRBJ1-1
d_call: NA
v_call: TRBV29-1
clone_size: many
cdr3_nt: TGCAGCGTTGAATGGCTGGGACTGGTCACTGAAGCTTTCTTT
cdr3_aa: CSVEWLGLVTEAFF